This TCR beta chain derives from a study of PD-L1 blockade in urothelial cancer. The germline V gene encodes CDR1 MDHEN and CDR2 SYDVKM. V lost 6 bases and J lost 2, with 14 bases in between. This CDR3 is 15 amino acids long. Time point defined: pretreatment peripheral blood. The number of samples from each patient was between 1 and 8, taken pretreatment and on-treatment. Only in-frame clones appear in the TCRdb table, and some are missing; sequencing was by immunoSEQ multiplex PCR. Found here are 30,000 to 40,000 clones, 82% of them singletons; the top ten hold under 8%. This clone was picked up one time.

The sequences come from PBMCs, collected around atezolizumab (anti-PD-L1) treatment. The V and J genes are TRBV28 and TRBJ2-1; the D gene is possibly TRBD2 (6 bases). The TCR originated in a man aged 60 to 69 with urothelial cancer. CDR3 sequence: CASSPWGGPYNEQFF. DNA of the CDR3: TGTGCCAGCAGCCCCTGGGGAGGTCCCTACAATGAGCAGTTCTTC.